The text below deals with one T cell receptor beta chain. This clonotype was seen at least ten times. It lacks a known antigen. The record has no base qualities; no much larger clone is one base away. The run used an Illumina NovaSeq 6000. cDNA libraries for TCRalpha and TCRbeta were prepared by 5'RACE using constant-segment primers, with sample barcodes and unique molecular identifiers added. RNA was extracted from every sample with Trizol reagent. Amplification of the libraries took two PCR steps, and the second step added a second sample barcode plus Illumina TruSeq adapters. Sequencing of the libraries was done on an Illumina NovaSeq, producing 2 x 150 bp paired-end reads. In the authors' own workflow: Demultiplexing of reads and collapsing into UMI-guided consensus sequences were performed with migec v1.2.7. Using mixcr v2.1.11, the UMI consensuses were aligned to TRA and TRB V and J templates and assembled into clonotypes. A clonotype was counted as expanded or contracted only when both edgeR and NoisET called the clonotype significant, with the noise models trained on biological replicates. For edgeR calls, a false discovery rate-adjusted p below 0.01 and a log2 fold-change threshold of 1 were applied. As an exploratory analysis of dynamics, max-normalized trajectories of the 1000 most abundant clonotypes were examined by PCA with hierarchical clustering. Each responding clone was given a CD4 or CD8 phenotype based on the CD4+ and CD8+ repertoires, which had been sequenced separately. In-frame beta chains were kept once TCRdb had trimmed the public reads at Q25 with fastp and called clones with MiXCR. Identical CDR3 proteins give one entry, which carries the most common genes and DNA. TCRdb's processing, not the study's, gives the V and J calls here. This sample has roughly 560,000 distinct CDR3 sequences in its table, and around 21% of those were observed once. The top ten hold under 15% of the sample.

PBMCs were isolated by Ficoll-Paque density gradient centrifugation. Sequences DFQATT (CDR1) and SNEGSKA (CDR2) are obtained from the germline V gene (reference sequence). Trimming takes 5 bases off V and 3 bases off J; junction bases not matched to a gene: 6. The CDR3 sequence holds 14 residues, the cysteine and phenylalanine included. The entry retains the CDR3 DNA only, 42 bases that are in frame from base 1. The sample belongs to a study of T-cell memory formation after mild COVID-19 (dated by TCRdb to the early 2020s). About the investigation overall: Most TCR sequence clusters were specific to one of the two donors. Two young, previously healthy adult volunteers made up the cohort, one male and one female. In two donors, T-cell clones that expanded and contracted after mild COVID-19 were tracked by sequencing TCRalpha and TCRbeta repertoires over time. General conclusions and limits of the study: Balanced CD4/CD8 phenotypes were observed for clones contracting from day 15 to 85, whereas a bias towards CD4+ was observed for a second wave of clones expanding from day 15 to 37. Contracting CD4+ clones turned up mainly in the CM and EM memory subsets, whereas EMRA was where CD8+ clones were enriched. Some responding clones were detected in pre-infection memory, suggesting pre-existing cross-reactive memory T cells joined the SARS-CoV-2 response. Whether the second-wave clones peaking on day 37 were SARS-CoV-2 specific was not confirmed. Only a couple of mild cases were covered by the study, and larger cohorts that include severe cases with pre-infection samples were considered necessary.

Sequencing was done on a sample of PBMCs or a T cell subset sorted from them (not recorded which). The TCR sequence derives from an adult woman who had mild COVID-19 (a few samples of this study predate the infection). The sample titles of this study are shuffled in the database, so cell type and time point are left out; the donor was told from shared clones. The chain is made from TRBV20-1 and TRBJ2-1; 8 central nucleotides agree with TRBD2. The CDR3 sequence is CSASGRAVYNEQFF. DNA sequence: TGCAGTGCTTCCGGGAGGGCCGTCTACAATGAGCAGTTCTTC.